This entry lists 10 T cell receptor beta chains sequenced from one sample in a study of PD-L1 blockade in urothelial cancer. Method: immunoSEQ multiplex PCR; TCRdb's copy keeps in-frame clones and lacks some. This table has 50,000 or so clones, 75% to 90% appearing once. The sequenced sample was PBMCs, obtained around atezolizumab (anti-PD-L1) treatment. These receptors all stem from a man between 60 and 75 years old with urothelial cancer.

This chain uses TRBV7-2 with TRBJ2-1; TRBD1 aligns across 9 bases. The V gene's germline CDR1 is SGHTA and CDR2 FQGNSA. This CDR3 spans 18 amino acids. After removal of 0 bases from V and 3 bases from J, the junction contained 9 bases not matched to a gene. The CDR3 sequence: CASSLAKRGTGLYNEQFF. The CDR3 DNA sequence: TGTGCCAGCAGCTTAGCGAAGCGCGGGACAGGGCTCTACAATGAGCAGTTCTTC. Filled out from reference TRBV7-2 and TRBJ2-1, the complete variable domain reads GAGVSQSPSNKVTEKGKDVELRCDPISGHTALYWYRQSLGQGLEFLIYFQGNSAPDKSGLPSDRFSAERTGGSVSTLTIQRTQQEDSAVYLCASSLAKRGTGLYNEQFFGPGTRLTVL.

The chain joins TRBV7-3 to TRBJ2-5, with 10 bases that match TRBD2. The length of the CDR3 is 17 residues. V lost 1 base and J lost 0; bases outside the gene matches: 5. Germline CDR1 SGHTA, CDR2 FQGTGA. The CDR3 nucleotides are TGTGCCAGCAGCTTAAGGAGGCTAGCGGGGGACCAAGAGACCCAGTACTTC. Amino acid sequence: CASSLRRLAGDQETQYF.

This clone was found a few times. This CDR3 is CASSDMTGSEAFF. The CDR3 DNA sequence: TGTGCCAGCAGCGACATGACAGGGTCTGAAGCTTTCTTT. The chain is built from TRBV7-6 and TRBJ1-1, with TRBD1 matching over 7 bases. Germline CDR1 is SGHVS and CDR2 is FNYEAQ. CDR3 length equals 13 residues. The junction had 6 bases not matched to a gene; V was cut back by 5 bases and J by 6 bases.

The rearrangement links TRBV29-1 to TRBJ2-1; 7 bases map to TRBD2. CDR1 and CDR2 from the germline V gene are SQVTM and ANQGSEA. V lost 3 bases and J lost 1; bases outside the gene matches: 9. CDR3 length: 16 amino acids. The CDR3 loop is CSVDHVRERSYNEQFF. The CDR3 coding sequence is TGCAGCGTTGATCATGTGCGGGAGAGATCCTACAATGAGCAGTTCTTC.

The V and J genes are TRBV5-1 and TRBJ1-3, with D possibly TRBD1 on 5 matching bases. Between the trimmed V and J ends, which lost 4 bases and 7 bases, there was a span of 12 bases. Germline CDR1 reads SGHRS; CDR2 reads YFSETQ. The CDR3 has 13 amino acids. The CDR3 spells CASSQGLGNTIYF. The CDR3 bases are TGCGCCAGCAGCCAGGGTCTGGGCAACACCATATATTTT. The entire variable domain, with the rest obtained from reference TRBV5-1 and TRBJ1-3, is as follows: KAGVTQTPRYLIKTRGQQVTLSCSPISGHRSVSWYQQTPGQGLQFLFEYFSETQRNKGNFPGRFSGRQFSNSRSEMNVSTLELGDSALYLCASSQGLGNTIYFGEGSWLTVV.

J is TRBJ2-5 and V is TRBV29-1; the D gene is possibly TRBD1 (6 bases). The CDR3 has 14 amino acids. The germline V and J ends were trimmed by 4 bases and 4 bases, with 16 bases remaining between them. Germline CDR1 reads SQVTM; CDR2 reads ANQGSEA. The chain's CDR3 is CSVAPQGQGETQYF. The DNA of the CDR3 is TGCAGCGTTGCCCCACAGGGTCAGGGAGAGACCCAGTACTTC.

V is TRBV7-2 and J is TRBJ2-1, with D hard to call. V lost 3 bases, J lost 4 bases, and 7 bases lay in between. Germline V lookup: CDR1 SGHTA, CDR2 FQGNSA. This CDR3 contains 13 residues. CDR3 bases: TGTGCCAGCAGCTTGATCGGGTACAATGAGCAGTTCTTC. Translation gives CASSLIGYNEQFF.

The chain links TRBV7-3 to TRBJ2-7; TRBD1 might be the D (5 bases). CDR3 length: 14 amino acids. V lost 5 bases to trimming and J lost 4 bases, with 15 bases between them. Looked up from germline, CDR1 is SGHTA and CDR2 is FQGTGA. The DNA for the CDR3 is TGTGCCAGCAGCCCGACAGCTAACGGTTACGAGCAGTACTTC. Translating gives CASSPTANGYEQYF.

The gene calls are TRBV10-2 and TRBJ2-2; 8 nucleotides align to TRBD2. The CDR3 extends over 14 amino acids. Trimming took 9 bases from V and 2 from J; bases not matched to a gene: 5. Germline V gene data show CDR1 as WSHSY and CDR2 as SAAADI. CDR3 protein: CARRGGPNTGELFF. In nucleotides, the CDR3 is TGCGCCAGACGGGGGGGCCCTAACACCGGGGAGCTGTTTTTT.

This clone was picked up a small number of times. DNA of the CDR3: TGTGCCAGCAGTGACCTCCGGTTATACGAGCAGTACTTC. Translated, it gives CASSDLRLYEQYF. This chain links TRBV6-1 with TRBJ2-7; D is uncertain. Per the germline V gene, CDR1 is MNHNS and CDR2 is SASEGT. The CDR3 is 13 residues long. V was pared by 3 bases and J by 4 bases, with 10 bases between.